The following is a TCR beta chain sequence with its context. As yet, its antigen is unknown. The CDR3 has 15 residues. The V gene's germline CDR1 is MDHEN and CDR2 SYDVKM. V was pared by 6 bases and J by 3 bases, with 18 bases between. This sample is part of a study of cytomegalovirus exposure and HLA in healthy donors. Notes on the study in general: In vitro, three CMV-associated chains proved specific for CMV antigens.

The primer mix had 60 Vbeta and 13 Jbeta primers. In the study's own analysis: Approximately 80 million unique TCR beta chains, around 10 million of them shared, were counted by a later analysis. Some clones are missing from TCRdb's copy, which holds only in-frame ones; the method was immunoSEQ multiplex PCR. Clonal size and the V and J genes are those of that table, whereas D and trimming came from the DNA. The table has under 150,000 clones, approximately 78% seen once; the top ten hold 5% to 8%. The receptor was isolated from a woman aged 40 to 49 in good health and CMV-seropositive. The sample taken for sequencing was PBMCs. This chain uses TRBV28 with TRBJ2-7; D is perhaps TRBD1 (6 bases). The CDR3: CASSSSRGGFYEQYF. The DNA for the CDR3 is TGTGCCAGCAGCTCATCCCGAGGGGGTTTCTACGAGCAGTACTTC.